These 16 T cell receptor beta chains share one sample of origin, sequenced in a study of T-cell memory formation after mild COVID-19. TCRdb called the 5' RACE reads again in MiXCR, with one record for every CDR3 protein. The table lists fewer than 250,000 distinct CDR3 sequences, 27% of them singletons. The sequenced sample was PBMCs or a T cell subset sorted from them (not recorded which). All receptors come from an adult woman who had mild COVID-19 (a few samples of this study predate the infection). Cell type and time point are not known.

This clonotype was seen a few times. This chain joins TRBV25-1 and TRBJ2-7; D may match TRBD1 or TRBD2 (5 bases each). This CDR3 region has 14 residues. Germline CDR1 reads MGHDK; CDR2 reads SYGVNS. V was trimmed by 10 bases and J by 2 bases, leaving 18 bases between them. CDR3 DNA: TGTGCCACCGAATTTTCCGGGACCGCCTACGAGCAGTACTTC. As protein: CATEFSGTAYEQYF.

This clonotype turned up a few times. J is TRBJ2-3 and V is TRBV5-5, with D possibly TRBD1 on 5 matching bases. The V and J ends lost 1 base and 4 bases respectively, with 13 bases between them. CDR3 size: 15 residues. Germline-derived CDR1 and CDR2 are SGHKS and YYEKEE (reference sequence). CDR3 in DNA: TGTGCCAGCAGCTTGTCAGGGTATCGTCCAGATACGCAGTATTTT. Its translation: CASSLSGYRPDTQYF.

The CDR3 DNA sequence: TGTGCCAGCAGTTTCACCGGGCGAGAGCTGTTTTTT. This codes for CASSFTGRELFF. The V and J genes are TRBV12-3 or TRBV12-4 and TRBJ2-2, with no clear D. The CDR3 is 12 amino acids. V was clipped by 3 bases and J by 11 bases, with 10 bases between them.

This clonotype has ten or more counts. The chain uses TRBV20-1 and TRBJ2-7; D is possibly TRBD2 (6 bases). The germline CDR1 and CDR2 sequences are DFQATT and SNEGSKA (reference sequence). Trimming cost V 6 bases and J 5 bases, with 17 bases left between them. This CDR3 spans 13 amino acids. In DNA form, the CDR3 reads TGCAGTGCCGTACGGGGGAAAGGGGACGAGCAGTACTTC. Residues: CSAVRGKGDEQYF.

The genes are TRBV5-1 and TRBJ2-7; D remains ambiguous. Trimming removed 5 bases at V and 0 bases at J, with 9 bases between. Germline V CDR1 and CDR2: SGHRS, YFSETQ. The CDR3 contains 13 residues. The CDR3 region has the DNA TGCGCCAGCAGGGGGATACCCTCCTACGAGCAGTACTTC. Protein product: CASRGIPSYEQYF.

The chain joins TRBV3-1 to TRBJ2-5; D perhaps matches TRBD2 (6 bases). In germline, CDR1 is LGHDT, CDR2 YNNKEL (reference sequence). V was trimmed by 4 bases and J by 4 bases, leaving 19 bases between them. This CDR3 is built from 16 residues. DNA of the CDR3: TGTGCCAGCAGCCCTTACGGTAGCGGCAGAGGAGAGACCCAGTACTTC. Encoded protein: CASSPYGSGRGETQYF.

V is TRBV2 and J is TRBJ1-5; D unresolved. The CDR3 has 13 residues. CDR1 and CDR2 (germline): SNHLY, FYNNEI. Trimming left V 7 bases short and J 3 bases short, with 10 bases between. The CDR3 DNA sequence: TGTGCCAGCACCTGGTGGGACAATCAGCCCCAGCATTTT. This sequence encodes CASTWWDNQPQHF.

The table lists this clonotype with a few counts. V gene TRBV4-1 combines with J gene TRBJ2-7; no definite D call. CDR3 size: 17 residues. Germline CDR1 MGHRA, CDR2 YSYEKL. Between the trimmed V and J ends, which lost 0 bases and 1 base, there was a span of 16 bases. CDR3 sequence: CASSQELEIGPSYEQYF. The CDR3, as DNA: TGCGCCAGCAGCCAAGAATTGGAAATTGGGCCGTCCTACGAGCAGTACTTC.

This clonotype was counted between two and nine times. CDR3 region: CASSPSAGANYGYTF. The CDR3 DNA reads as TGTGCCAGCAGCCCTTCGGCAGGGGCTAACTATGGCTACACCTTC. The chain combines TRBV7-6 with TRBJ1-2; D is perhaps TRBD1 (6 bases). This CDR3 is 15 amino acids long. Trimming left V 5 bases short and J 0 bases short, with 13 bases between. CDR1 is SGHVS, CDR2 FNYEAQ, per germline.

The chain has TRBV6-1 and TRBJ2-4; D not certain. This CDR3 comprises 20 residues. V was pared by 0 bases and J by 0 bases, with 21 bases between. The germline CDR1 and CDR2 sequences are MNHNS and SASEGT. CDR3 in amino acids: CASSEAEELPLFLAKNIQYF. The DNA of the CDR3 is TGTGCCAGCAGTGAAGCTGAGGAGCTCCCTCTTTTTCTAGCCAAAAACATTCAGTACTTC.

This clonotype was observed a few times. The chain carries TRBV5-1 and TRBJ2-1; D is undetermined. Germline V gives CDR1 SGHRS, CDR2 YFSETQ. This CDR3 contains 12 residues. The V end lost 5 bases, the J end lost 4 bases, and 7 bases lay between the germline ends. This CDR3 is CASRNSYNEQFF. The CDR3 region has the DNA TGCGCCAGCAGAAATAGTTACAATGAGCAGTTCTTC.

The V call is TRBV18, the J call TRBJ2-7, with TRBD1 matching over 8 bases. The ends lost 5 bases at V and 0 bases at J; junction bases unmatched: 6. This CDR3 comprises 15 residues. CDR1 and CDR2 (germline): KGHSH, LQKENI. CDR3 sequence reads: CASSADRGHSYEQYF. CDR3 DNA: TGTGCCAGCTCAGCCGACAGGGGTCACTCCTACGAGCAGTACTTC.

CDR3 protein: CASSQVGGSTEAFF. The CDR3 coding sequence is TGCGCCAGCAGCCAAGTAGGGGGTTCCACTGAAGCTTTCTTT. This chain connects TRBV4-3 to TRBJ1-1, with D maybe TRBD1 (6 bases). Per germline, CDR1 LGHNA and CDR2 YSLEER. V dropped 1 base and J dropped 4 bases, with 10 bases sitting between them. This CDR3 is built from 14 residues.

This clonotype was detected only a few times. The chain is built from TRBV4-1 and TRBJ2-1, with 7 positions matching TRBD2. The CDR3 sequence is 17 residues long. The germline V gene has CDR1 MGHRA and CDR2 YSYEKL. Unmatched junction bases numbered 15, after V lost 1 base and J lost 9 bases. The CDR3 loop is CASSQGLGAPGGFEQFF. The DNA for the CDR3 is TGCGCCAGCAGCCAAGGCTTAGGGGCTCCGGGGGGATTTGAGCAGTTCTTC.

There are a few counts of this clonotype. This rearrangement joins TRBV5-5 to TRBJ2-1; D may match TRBD1 or TRBD2 (7 bases each). This CDR3 comprises 15 residues. Germline CDR1 is SGHKS and CDR2 is YYEKEE (reference sequence). Trimming removed 3 bases from V and 7 bases from J, with 17 bases in between. The CDR3 DNA reads as TGTGCCAGCAGCTCGACAGGGAGGGCCGGGAATGAGCAGTTCTTC. Translating gives CASSSTGRAGNEQFF.

This clonotype was observed a handful of times. V usage is TRBV10-3 and J usage is TRBJ2-3, with D possibly TRBD2 on 6 matching bases. Trimming left V 4 bases short and J 2 bases short, with 13 bases between. CDR3 length: 15 residues. Germline V CDR1 and CDR2: ENHRY, SYGVKD. CDR3 loop: CAISVFPGDTDTQYF. DNA of the CDR3: TGTGCCATCAGTGTTTTTCCGGGGGACACAGATACGCAGTATTTT.